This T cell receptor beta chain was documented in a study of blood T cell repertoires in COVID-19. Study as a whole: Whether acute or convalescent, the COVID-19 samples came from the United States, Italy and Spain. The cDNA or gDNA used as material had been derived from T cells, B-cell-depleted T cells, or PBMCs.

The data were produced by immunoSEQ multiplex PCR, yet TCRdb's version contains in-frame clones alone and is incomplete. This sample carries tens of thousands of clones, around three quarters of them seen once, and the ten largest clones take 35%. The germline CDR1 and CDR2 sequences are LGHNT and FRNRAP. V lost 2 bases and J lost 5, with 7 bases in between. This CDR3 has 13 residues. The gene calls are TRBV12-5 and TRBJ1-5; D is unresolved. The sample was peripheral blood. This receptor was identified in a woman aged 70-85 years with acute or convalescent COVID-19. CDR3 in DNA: TGTGCTAGTGGTTTGTGGGGAGATCAGCCCCAGCATTTT. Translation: CASGLWGDQPQHF. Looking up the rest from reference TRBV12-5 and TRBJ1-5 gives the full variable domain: DARVTQTPRHKVTEMGQEVTMRCQPILGHNTVFWYRQTMMQGLELLAYFRNRAPLDDSGMPKDRFSAEMPDATLATLKIQPSEPRDSAVYFCASGLWGDQPQHFGDGTRLSIL.